Below, 28 T cell receptor beta chains from the same sample are listed, as sequenced in a study of PD-1 blockade in mismatch repair-deficient tumors. Libraries were prepared by immunoSEQ multiplex PCR; TCRdb keeps only in-frame clonotypes and omits some of them. The table shows approximately 130,000 clones, with around 86% occurring only once. The sample consisted of peripheral blood, taken 44 weeks after starting pembrolizumab. Receptors originate from an adult with mismatch repair-deficient cancer.

This clone was seen just once. V and J are TRBV28 and TRBJ1-4; 7 bases are shared with TRBD1. The CDR3 is 16 residues long. V gave up 6 bases and J gave up 0 bases; unmatched junction bases: 7. The germline gives CDR1 MDHEN, CDR2 SYDVKM. The CDR3 DNA reads as TGTGCCAGCAGCCTCCCCGGGACAGCAACTAATGAAAAACTGTTTTTT. It encodes CASSLPGTATNEKLFF. The whole variable domain, filled in from reference TRBV28 and TRBJ1-4, reads DVKVTQSSRYLVKRTGEKVFLECVQDMDHENMFWYRQDPGLGLRLIYFSYDVKMKEKGDIPEGYSVSREKKERFSLILESASTNQTSMYLCASSLPGTATNEKLFFGSGTQLSVL.

The rearrangement links TRBV5-1 to TRBJ1-2; D gene ambiguous. Trimming took 0 bases from V and 2 from J, leaving 8 bases between them. Per germline, CDR1 SGHRS and CDR2 YFSETQ. The CDR3 length is 14 residues. CDR3 loop: CASSLALRNYGYTF. The CDR3, as DNA: TGCGCCAGCAGCTTGGCCTTGCGAAACTATGGCTACACCTTC.

The CDR3 here is CATKEPRDSTDTQYF. The DNA for the CDR3 is TGTGCCACCAAGGAGCCGCGGGATAGCACAGATACGCAGTATTTT. This sequence joins TRBV10-3 and TRBJ2-3, with D possibly being TRBD2 (6 bases). The V end was cut by 10 bases, the J end by 0 bases, with 17 bases between. The CDR3 is made up of 15 amino acids. Germline V lookup: CDR1 ENHRY, CDR2 SYGVKD.

J is TRBJ2-7 and V is TRBV7-2; D may match TRBD1 or TRBD2 (5 bases each). Trimming removed 4 bases at V and 5 bases at J, with 18 bases between. Looked up from germline, CDR1 is SGHTA and CDR2 is FQGNSA. This CDR3 is 15 amino acids long. CDR3 in DNA: TGTGCCAGCAGCTCCCCGGGGCAGGGTATGAACGAGCAGTACTTC. As protein: CASSSPGQGMNEQYF.

CDR3 nucleotide sequence: TGTGCCAGCAGTTACCTCGGGGGGGACCCCTACGAGCAGTACTTC. Amino acids: CASSYLGGDPYEQYF. The V call is TRBV7-8, the J call TRBJ2-7; 8 bases map to TRBD2. CDR3 length: 15 residues. Germline V gives CDR1 SGHVS, CDR2 FQNEAQ. V trimming: 6 bases; J trimming: 2 bases; junction bases outside the gene matches: 9.

The rearrangement uses TRBV6-5 and TRBJ1-2; no firm D call. From germline, CDR1 is MNHEY and CDR2 SVGAGI. Between the trimmed V and J ends, which lost 2 bases and 8 bases, there was a span of 15 bases. CDR3 length equals 14 residues. The CDR3 nucleotides read TGTGCCAGCAGTTACGGCCCGGGGTTGAAGGGCTACACCTTC. Residues: CASSYGPGLKGYTF.

This clone appeared a few times. The chain carries TRBV7-9 and TRBJ1-2; D uncertain. V lost 3 bases and J 4 bases, leaving 9 bases between the germline ends. Germline loops: CDR1 SEHNR, CDR2 FQNEAQ (reference sequence). The CDR3 has 13 amino acids. The CDR3 reads CASSFQGFYGYTF. In DNA form, the CDR3 reads TGTGCCAGCAGCTTTCAAGGATTCTATGGCTACACCTTC.

The V call is TRBV27, the J call TRBJ2-2; D remains ambiguous. The CDR3 totals 14 residues. The V and J ends lost 6 bases and 8 bases respectively, with 16 bases between them. From germline, CDR1 is MNHEY and CDR2 SMNVEV (reference sequence). CDR3 in DNA: TGTGCCAGCAGCCATTCTCAAGGGCCAGGGGAGCTGTTTTTT. The encoded protein is CASSHSQGPGELFF.

The V call is TRBV27, the J call TRBJ2-7, with 7 bases that match TRBD1. The CDR3 runs to 13 residues. The V gene end was trimmed by 3 bases and the J gene end by 3 bases; junction bases not matched to a gene: 2. CDR1 and CDR2 (germline): MNHEY, SMNVEV (reference sequence). CDR3 protein: CASSFSGGYEQYF. For the CDR3, the DNA is TGTGCCAGCAGTTTTTCAGGGGGCTACGAGCAGTACTTC.

This chain connects TRBV11-3 to TRBJ2-2; D not resolved. Trimming cost V 0 bases and J 4 bases, with 9 bases left between them. From germline, CDR1 is SGHNT and CDR2 YENEEA. The CDR3 covers 15 residues. CDR3 loop: CASSLESYTTGELFF. CDR3 sequence (DNA): TGTGCCAGCAGCTTAGAAAGCTATACCACCGGGGAGCTGTTTTTT.

This clone was observed once. The chain uses TRBV5-1 and TRBJ2-1; a possible D gene is TRBD2 (5 bases). CDR1 SGHRS and CDR2 YFSETQ come from the germline V gene. CDR3 size: 15 residues. V gave up 0 bases and J gave up 2 bases, with 9 bases separating them. The CDR3 loop reads CASSLVSGPYNEQFF. DNA for the CDR3: TGCGCCAGCAGCTTGGTAAGCGGACCCTACAATGAGCAGTTCTTC. Full variable domain (rest looked up from reference TRBV5-1 and TRBJ2-1): KAGVTQTPRYLIKTRGQQVTLSCSPISGHRSVSWYQQTPGQGLQFLFEYFSETQRNKGNFPGRFSGRQFSNSRSEMNVSTLELGDSALYLCASSLVSGPYNEQFFGPGTRLTVL.

The chain has TRBV11-3 and TRBJ2-2; D possibly corresponds to TRBD2 (6 bases). The CDR3 is made up of 14 amino acids. Trimming left V 7 bases short and J 6 bases short, with 15 bases between. Germline-derived CDR1 and CDR2 are SGHNT and YENEEA. CDR3 DNA: TGTGCCAGCATGGTGGGAGGCGTCCCCGGGGAGCTGTTTTTT. It yields the protein CASMVGGVPGELFF.

V is TRBV6-6 and J is TRBJ2-7; weak D call: TRBD1 (5 bases). The CDR3 has 15 residues. V gave up 0 bases and J gave up 3 bases, with 12 bases separating them. Germline-derived CDR1 and CDR2 are MNHNY and SVGAGI (reference sequence). The CDR3: CASSYSNGAFYEQYF. The CDR3 region has the DNA TGTGCCAGCAGTTACTCGAATGGGGCTTTCTACGAGCAGTACTTC.

The chain couples TRBV4-3 to TRBJ2-4, with a possible D match to TRBD2 (5 bases). CDR1 is LGHNA and CDR2 is YSLEER in the germline V gene. The CDR3 length is 18 residues. Trimming removed 0 bases at V and 0 bases at J, with 15 bases between. For the CDR3, the DNA is TGCGCCAGCAGCCAAGATCTAGGAGGCCCCCTAGCCAAAAACATTCAGTACTTC. Its translation is CASSQDLGGPLAKNIQYF.

This sequence joins TRBV10-3 and TRBJ2-7, with a possible D match to TRBD1 (6 bases). Germline V lookup: CDR1 ENHRY, CDR2 SYGVKD. V shed 10 bases and J shed 2 bases, with 12 bases lying between them. The CDR3 totals 12 residues. CDR3 coding DNA: TGTGCCACCGGGACATCAGCCTACGAGCAGTACTTC. The encoded protein is CATGTSAYEQYF.

The chain combines TRBV29-1 with TRBJ2-2; no reliable D call. V dropped 6 bases and J dropped 2 bases, with 7 bases sitting between them. The germline gives CDR1 SQVTM, CDR2 ANQGSEA. The CDR3 is made up of 12 amino acids. The CDR3 loop is CSVTINTGELFF. CDR3 nucleotides: TGCAGCGTCACGATTAACACCGGGGAGCTGTTTTTT.

The gene calls are TRBV5-4 and TRBJ2-1; D gene unclear. This CDR3 spans 13 amino acids. V lost 8 bases and J lost 0, with 9 bases in between. The germline V gene has CDR1 SGHNT and CDR2 YYREEE (reference sequence). The CDR3 here is CASMRSSYNEQFF. In nucleotides, the CDR3 is TGTGCCAGTATGAGGAGCTCCTACAATGAGCAGTTCTTC.

As concerns this clone: This likely reflects a read error, since a far larger clone is one base away. Other DNA sequences in this specimen translate into the identical CDR3. This rearrangement joins TRBV6-1 to TRBJ2-7; D not resolved. Trimming took off 1 base at V and 7 bases at J, with 14 bases between the two ends. The CDR3 covers 14 residues. Germline assignment: CDR1 MNHNS and CDR2 SASEGT. The CDR3 DNA reads TGTGCCAGCAGTGAAGACGGATCCGTTTATGAGCAGTACTTC. As protein: CASSEDGSVYEQYF.

The table lists this clone with a count of one. V is TRBV6-1 and J is TRBJ1-5, with 10 positions matching TRBD1. V gave up 4 bases and J gave up 1 base; unmatched junction bases: 10. The CDR3 consists of 18 residues. In germline, CDR1 is MNHNS, CDR2 SASEGT. The CDR3 loop is CASSVRDRGRISNQPQHF. CDR3 coding DNA: TGTGCCAGCAGTGTCCGGGACAGGGGACGAATAAGCAATCAGCCCCAGCATTTT.

This clone appeared a single time. V gene TRBV9 combines with J gene TRBJ1-2; a possible D gene is TRBD1 (5 bases). The V and J ends lost 0 bases and 2 bases respectively, with 11 bases between them. CDR3 length: 15 amino acids. Germline CDR1 and CDR2: SGDLS and YYNGEE. CDR3 in DNA: TGTGCCAGCAGCGTAGCTACAGGAGGCAACTATGGCTACACCTTC. Protein: CASSVATGGNYGYTF.

CDR3 residues: CASSTGVSGNTIYF. The CDR3, as DNA: TGTGCCAGCAGCACAGGGGTCTCTGGAAACACCATATATTTT. V usage is TRBV11-2 and J usage is TRBJ1-3; 7 positions match TRBD1. This CDR3 is built from 14 residues. The V gene end was trimmed by 5 bases and the J gene end by 0 bases; junction bases not matched to a gene: 1. The V gene's germline CDR1 is SGHAT and CDR2 FQNNGV.

The chain carries TRBV5-1 and TRBJ1-3; 7 bases are a match to TRBD1. CDR1 is SGHRS, CDR2 YFSETQ, per germline. The CDR3 sequence is 14 residues long. Trimming took 6 bases from V and 0 from J; bases not matched to a gene: 3. The DNA for the CDR3 is TGCGCCAGCACGGGACAGAACTCTGGAAACACCATATATTTT. The encoded protein is CASTGQNSGNTIYF.

V usage is TRBV6-1 and J usage is TRBJ2-1, with 7 bases that match TRBD1. V gave up 1 base and J gave up 5 bases; unmatched junction bases: 2. The germline CDR1 and CDR2 sequences are MNHNS and SASEGT. The CDR3 has 14 residues. The CDR3 is CASSEGQGHNEQFF. The CDR3 nucleotides are TGTGCCAGCAGTGAAGGACAGGGACACAATGAGCAGTTCTTC.

The chain combines TRBV27 with TRBJ1-1; tentatively, D is TRBD1 (6 bases). There are 13 residues in the CDR3. V dropped 6 bases and J dropped 3 bases, with 11 bases sitting between them. From germline, CDR1 is MNHEY and CDR2 SMNVEV (reference sequence). The CDR3 DNA reads TGTGCCAGCAGCAAACCAGGGGACACTGAAGCTTTCTTT. This translates into CASSKPGDTEAFF.

The chain uses TRBV18 and TRBJ2-2, with 9 nucleotides matching TRBD1. From germline, CDR1 is KGHSH and CDR2 LQKENI. V was clipped by 5 bases and J by 4 bases; unmatched bases: 2. The CDR3 contains 14 residues. In DNA, the CDR3 is TGTGCCAGCTCAACGGGACAGGGCACCGGGGAGCTGTTTTTT. Translation: CASSTGQGTGELFF.

The chain is built from TRBV28 and TRBJ2-7; D tentatively fits TRBD1 or TRBD2 (5 bases each). V was cut by 3 bases and J by 4 bases, with 10 bases left in between. The CDR3 extends over 13 amino acids. Germline V gives CDR1 MDHEN, CDR2 SYDVKM. CDR3: CASSLGDPYEQYF. The CDR3 coding sequence is TGTGCCAGCAGTTTGGGGGATCCTTACGAGCAGTACTTC.

The chain combines TRBV7-9 with TRBJ2-3; TRBD2 aligns across 10 bases. The V segment lost 6 bases and the J segment 2 bases; nucleotides outside the gene matches: 17. The length of the CDR3 is 19 residues. Germline CDR1 is SEHNR and CDR2 is FQNEAQ (reference sequence). The CDR3 region has the DNA TGTGCCAGCAGGGCCGGGACTAGCGTGGTCCCCAGAAACACAGATACGCAGTATTTT. As protein: CASRAGTSVVPRNTDTQYF.

The CDR3 loop reads CASAGFTSREYQPQHF. In nucleotides, the CDR3 is TGTGCCAGCGCGGGATTCACAAGCAGGGAGTATCAGCCCCAGCATTTT. The chain joins TRBV28 to TRBJ1-5; possible D gene TRBD1, 5 bases. Deletions cut 8 bases from V and 5 bases from J, with 22 bases between. The CDR3 consists of 16 residues. Per germline, CDR1 MDHEN and CDR2 SYDVKM.